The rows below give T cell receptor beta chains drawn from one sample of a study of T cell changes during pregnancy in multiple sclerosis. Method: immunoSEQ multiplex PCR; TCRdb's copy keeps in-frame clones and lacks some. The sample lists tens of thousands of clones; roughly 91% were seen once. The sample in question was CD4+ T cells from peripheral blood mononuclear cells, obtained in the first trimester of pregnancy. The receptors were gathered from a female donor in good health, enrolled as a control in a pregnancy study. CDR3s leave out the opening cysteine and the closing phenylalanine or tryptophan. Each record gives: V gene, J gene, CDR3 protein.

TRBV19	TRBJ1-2	ASSTDRAGGYT
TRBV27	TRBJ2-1	ASSSRFGSYNEQF
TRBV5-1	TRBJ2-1	ASRGTPDYNEQF
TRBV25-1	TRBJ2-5	ASSERASKETQY
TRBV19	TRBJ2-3	ASSPISADTQY
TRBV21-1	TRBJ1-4	APSRHGWSDNEKLF
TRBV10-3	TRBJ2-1	AISESPRGENEQF
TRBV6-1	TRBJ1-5	ASSESDQPQH
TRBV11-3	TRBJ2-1	ASSSRTSGIGEQF
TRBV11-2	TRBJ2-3	ASSRGDRGGDTQY
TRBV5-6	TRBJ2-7	ASSRDSLNSYEQY
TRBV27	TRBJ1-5	ASAQSGVGNQPQH
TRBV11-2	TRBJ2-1	ASRSGGGLENAYNEQF
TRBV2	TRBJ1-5	ASSRGQGGNQPQH
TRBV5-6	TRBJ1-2	ASRGRAEGYT
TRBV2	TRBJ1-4	ASSEEDRGRKLF
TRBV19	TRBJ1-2	ASSTPPDRAPGYT
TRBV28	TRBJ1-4	ASRTGNEKLF
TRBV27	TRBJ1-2	ASNPVSRDYGYT
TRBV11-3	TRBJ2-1	ASSLGDSSYNEQF
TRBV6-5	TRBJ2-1	ASSTPGTGRYEQF
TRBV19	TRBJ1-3	ASSTGTGESSGNTIY
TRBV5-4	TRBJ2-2	ASSLLPSGGTGELF
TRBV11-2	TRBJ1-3	ASRGRHTGNTIY
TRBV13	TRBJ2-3	ASSPYRNTDTQY
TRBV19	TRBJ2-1	ASRPDRSSYNEQF
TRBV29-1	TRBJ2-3	SVVERRGTDTQY
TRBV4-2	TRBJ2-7	ASSQRPGGYEQY
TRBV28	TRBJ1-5	ASRPDSRRNQPQH
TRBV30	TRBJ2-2	AWRAGTGELF
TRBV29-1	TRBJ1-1	SVRVGQRNTEAF
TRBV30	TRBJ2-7	AWSVLYSSYEQY
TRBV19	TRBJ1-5	ASSTQQYRGADQPQH
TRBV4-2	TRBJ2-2	ASSQDPGGRGAGELF
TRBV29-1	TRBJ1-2	SVEKGDRGIYGYT
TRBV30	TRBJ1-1	AWSVLRGRHLNTEAF
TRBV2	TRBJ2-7	ASRLTGTVIYEQY
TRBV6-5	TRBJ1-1	ASRSLGGGNTEAF
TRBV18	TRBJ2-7	ASSSTSGSQYEQY
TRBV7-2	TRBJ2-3	ASSLLKGLGTDTQY
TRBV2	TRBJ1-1	ASKPTGKTEAF
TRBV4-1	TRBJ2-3	ASSHGDRPSSTDTQY
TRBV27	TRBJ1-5	ASSLSIAGRQPQH
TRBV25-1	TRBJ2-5	ASSEIRASVQETQY
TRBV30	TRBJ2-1	AFSKPGHTYNEQF
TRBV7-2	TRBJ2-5	ASSARVRETQY
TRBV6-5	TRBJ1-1	ASSYSNGAPNTEAF
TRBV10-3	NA	AISESSRLVMGSEQY
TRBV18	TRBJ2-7	ASSPPAGSTYEQY
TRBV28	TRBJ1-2	ASSSSGQGPLLNGYT
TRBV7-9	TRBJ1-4	ASSPLSVNEKLF
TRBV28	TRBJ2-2	ASRPGPRANTGELF
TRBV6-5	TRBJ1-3	ASQRTGEPGNTIY
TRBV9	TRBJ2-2	ASSVVIGGPNTGELF
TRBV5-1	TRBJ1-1	ASSFQGMNTEAF
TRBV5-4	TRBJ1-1	ASSIDRHREAF
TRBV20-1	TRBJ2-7	SASEAYEQY